The TCR beta chain under discussion was sequenced for a study of STAT5B mutations in CD4+ large granular lymphocyte leukemia. As concerns this clone: Its specificity is unknown.

Profiling relied on immunoSEQ multiplex PCR, and the TCRdb table lists in-frame clones only, not all of them. The sample lists about 24,000 clones, about 78% occurring once. V dropped 1 base and J dropped 2 bases, with 8 bases sitting between them. CDR1 is MDHEN and CDR2 is SYDVKM in the germline V gene. This CDR3 region has 14 residues. The study, taken as a whole, reports: Patient CD4-sorted repertoires looked more clonal than healthy CD4+ repertoires, even without putative leukemic clones.

The chain has TRBV28 and TRBJ2-5; D gene unclear. Sequenced material: CD4+ T cells from blood buffy coats. This TCR was recovered from a human donor in good health. The CDR3 protein is CASSLFPPQETQYF. The CDR3 DNA sequence: TGTGCCAGCAGTTTATTCCCCCCGCAAGAGACCCAGTACTTC.